These 25 T cell receptor beta chains came from one sample sequenced in a study of regulatory T cells in long-lasting Graves disease. Time point indicated: newly diagnosed GD, antithyroid drugs for less than 3 months. Isolated PBMC RNA provided the starting material for the TCR library. For TCR beta, libraries came from iRepertoire HTBI primers and Arm-PCR of CDR3 regions. One entry per CDR3 protein, called by TCRdb with MiXCR from the multiplex PCR reads. Of around 400,000 distinct CDR3 sequences listed, around a sixth are singletons. The specimen comprised peripheral blood mononuclear cells (PBMCs), sampled at new diagnosis, from a patient treated with antithyroid drugs. These TCRs come from a female donor with Graves disease.

This chain links TRBV12-3 or TRBV12-4 with TRBJ1-1, with 8 bases lining up with TRBD1. The CDR3 contains 16 residues. Trimming removed 4 bases from V and 3 bases from J; junction bases left unmatched: 10. The CDR3 loop is CASSSTGERSYTEAFF. DNA of the CDR3: TGTGCCAGCAGTTCGACAGGGGAGAGGTCGTACACTGAAGCTTTCTTT.

In its sample, this clonotype was seen many times. The chain employs TRBV19 and TRBJ2-1; 10 positions match TRBD1. V lost 4 bases and J lost 7; bases outside the gene matches: 7. Germline loops: CDR1 LNHDA, CDR2 SQIVND (reference sequence). The CDR3 extends over 15 amino acids. The CDR3 is CASSSHRDRGNEQFF. DNA for the CDR3: TGTGCCAGTAGTAGCCACCGGGACAGGGGTAATGAGCAGTTCTTC.

This clonotype was observed a few times. This chain joins TRBV7-2 and TRBJ2-3; 9 nucleotides line up with TRBD2. Per the germline V gene, CDR1 is SGHTA and CDR2 is FQGNSA. V shed 3 bases, J shed 7 bases, and the junction held 5 bases outside the gene matches. CDR3 length equals 14 residues. The CDR3 DNA reads as TGTGCCAGCAGCTTGGGACTAGCCGGGAATACGCAGTATTTT. It translates to CASSLGLAGNTQYF. Full variable domain (outside the CDR3, taken from reference TRBV7-2 and TRBJ2-3): GAGVSQSPSNKVTEKGKDVELRCDPISGHTALYWYRQSLGQGLEFLIYFQGNSAPDKSGLPSDRFSAERTGGSVSTLTIQRTQQEDSAVYLCASSLGLAGNTQYFGPGTRLTVL.

Ten or more counts support this clonotype. The chain joins TRBV29-1 to TRBJ2-7, with 8 bases that match TRBD2. Germline-derived CDR1 and CDR2 are SQVTM and ANQGSEA. With V trimmed by 6 bases and J by 2 bases, 6 bases remained unmatched. The CDR3 extends over 13 amino acids. This CDR3 is CSVSTGGPYEQYF. CDR3 in DNA: TGCAGCGTCTCTACGGGAGGGCCCTACGAGCAGTACTTC.

Many counts were recorded for this clonotype. The gene calls are TRBV2 and TRBJ2-1; TRBD2 matches at 9 bases. Germline lookup yields CDR1 SNHLY and CDR2 FYNNEI. CDR3 length equals 15 residues. Trimming at V came to 1 base and at J to 4 bases, leaving 2 bases not matched to a gene. CDR3 nucleotides: TGTGCCAGCAGTGAAGGGACTAGCGAATACAATGAGCAGTTCTTC. It codes for CASSEGTSEYNEQFF.

This clonotype has more than one count but fewer than ten. A read error may explain this, as a much larger clone is one base away. V usage is TRBV28 and J usage is TRBJ2-3; the match to TRBD2 covers 10 bases. In germline, CDR1 is MDHEN, CDR2 SYDVKM. This CDR3 spans 17 amino acids. The CDR3 region is CASSRQTAGGIADTRYF. The DNA for the CDR3 is TGTGCCAGCAGTCGGCAAACAGCGGGAGGGATCGCAGATACGCGGTATTTT.

This clonotype was seen at least ten times. The V and J genes are TRBV20-1 and TRBJ2-1, with TRBD2 identical over 8 bases. The CDR3 runs 15 residues. Losses at the gene ends were 2 bases for V and 6 bases for J; bases not matched to a gene: 9. The germline gives CDR1 DFQATT, CDR2 SNEGSKA (reference sequence). The CDR3 DNA sequence: TGCAGTGCTAGATTGGGACTAGTCATCGGCAATGAGCAGTTCTTC. Translation gives CSARLGLVIGNEQFF.

This clonotype has only a few counts. Possible read error: a much larger clone is one base away. The chain joins TRBV2 to TRBJ2-3, with 7 bases matching TRBD1. The germline V gene encodes CDR1 SNHLY and CDR2 FYNNEI. There are 16 residues in the CDR3. The CDR3 DNA reads TGTGCCAGCAGTCACCCCCGGGACAGCTTCACAGGTACGCAGTATTTT. Protein product: CASSHPRDSFTGTQYF.

This clonotype was recorded at least ten times. This chain uses TRBV5-1 with TRBJ1-1; D gene unclear. Trimming left V 0 bases short and J 5 bases short, with 11 bases between. The CDR3 has 14 amino acids. CDR1 is SGHRS and CDR2 is YFSETQ in the germline V gene. Written as DNA, the CDR3 is TGCGCCAGCAGCTTGGTAGTGGACGATACTGAAGCTTTCTTT. Its translation: CASSLVVDDTEAFF.

This clonotype was counted ten times or more. V usage is TRBV28 and J usage is TRBJ1-5; D uncertain. V was shortened by 8 bases and J by 3 bases, with 17 bases between the two germline ends. The CDR3 covers 15 residues. CDR1 is MDHEN, CDR2 SYDVKM, per germline. The CDR3 DNA is TGTGCCAGCCGCACGGCTGGGCGTTTCAATCAGCCCCAGCATTTT. It yields the protein CASRTAGRFNQPQHF.

This clonotype occurred many times. This chain links TRBV20-1 with TRBJ2-1; D is ambiguous. Germline assignment: CDR1 DFQATT and CDR2 SNEGSKA (reference sequence). Deletions cut 0 bases from V and 0 bases from J, with 15 bases between. The CDR3 sequence is 17 residues long. CDR3 bases: TGCAGTGCTAGAGACGGTGTGGGGTCGAGCTCCTACAATGAGCAGTTCTTC. It encodes CSARDGVGSSSYNEQFF.

This clonotype was seen at least ten times. This chain connects TRBV7-2 to TRBJ1-2, with D tentatively TRBD1 (6 bases). V was shortened by 5 bases and J by 0 bases, with 7 bases between the two germline ends. This CDR3 has 13 residues. CDR1 and CDR2 (germline): SGHTA, FQGNSA. CDR3 protein: CASSRTANYGYTF. CDR3 bases: TGTGCCAGCAGCCGGACAGCTAACTATGGCTACACCTTC.

This clonotype occurred a few times. This rearrangement joins TRBV2 to TRBJ1-1; no definite D call. The CDR3 length is 10 residues. V lost 8 bases to trimming and J lost 8 bases, with 9 bases between them. Per germline, CDR1 SNHLY and CDR2 FYNNEI. The CDR3 here is CASGFVEAFF. CDR3 bases: TGTGCCAGCGGTTTCGTCGAAGCTTTCTTT.

This clonotype occurred a few times. The chain employs TRBV13 and TRBJ1-4; D is unresolved. CDR1 PRHDT and CDR2 FYEKMQ come from the germline V gene (reference sequence). This CDR3 is built from 14 residues. Trimming pared 2 bases from V and 5 bases from J, leaving 9 bases between. The DNA of the CDR3 is TGTGCCAGCAGCTTAAGAGCAGAGAATGAAAAACTGTTTTTT. This gives the protein CASSLRAENEKLFF.

This clonotype was counted ten times or more. This chain uses TRBV7-6 with TRBJ1-3; D gene ambiguous. The V and J ends lost 1 base and 0 bases respectively, with 10 bases between them. This CDR3 has 16 amino acids. Germline assignment: CDR1 SGHVS and CDR2 FNYEAQ. The CDR3 loop reads CASSLGGSGSGNTIYF. In DNA form, the CDR3 reads TGTGCCAGCAGCTTAGGTGGGTCAGGCTCTGGAAACACCATATATTTT.

This clonotype was recorded at least ten times. The CDR3 coding sequence is TGCGCCAGCAGCCAGTGGACAGGGGAAAGCACCGGGGAGCTGTTTTTT. Protein sequence: CASSQWTGESTGELFF. The chain links TRBV4-1 to TRBJ2-2, with 9 bases fitting TRBD1. The V and J ends lost 3 bases and 4 bases, in that order; junction bases with no gene match: 6. The germline CDR1 and CDR2 sequences are MGHRA and YSYEKL. This CDR3 contains 16 residues.

In its sample, this clonotype was seen many times. The chain is built from TRBV7-9 and TRBJ2-1; 7 nucleotides line up with TRBD1. V trimming: 4 bases; J trimming: 7 bases; junction bases outside the gene matches: 10. The length of the CDR3 is 15 residues. CDR1 and CDR2 (germline): SEHNR, FQNEAQ (reference sequence). The CDR3 region is CASSSPGTASNEQFF. The CDR3 region has the DNA TGTGCCAGCAGCTCACCAGGGACAGCTAGTAATGAGCAGTTCTTC.

This rearrangement joins TRBV3-1 to TRBJ2-3; 8 bases align to TRBD1. Germline CDR1 is LGHDT and CDR2 is YNNKEL (reference sequence). CDR3 size: 18 residues. Trimming cost V 0 bases and J 6 bases; bases outside gene matches: 14. CDR3: CASSQDQVARGLEDTQYF. In DNA, the CDR3 is TGTGCCAGCAGCCAAGATCAAGTTGCCAGGGGGCTCGAGGATACGCAGTATTTT.

This clonotype has ten or more counts. The chain recombines TRBV5-1 with TRBJ2-1; possible D gene TRBD2, 5 bases. Germline CDR1 SGHRS, CDR2 YFSETQ. The CDR3 runs to 16 residues. V dropped 3 bases and J dropped 9 bases, with 22 bases sitting between them. This CDR3 is CASSSDGLNIGGEQFF. The CDR3 region has the DNA TGCGCCAGCAGCTCCGACGGACTCAATATTGGCGGTGAGCAGTTCTTC.

This clonotype has just a few counts. The chain recombines TRBV4-1 with TRBJ1-5; maybe TRBD1 (6 bases). The length of the CDR3 is 17 residues. Germline V gene lookup returns CDR1 MGHRA and CDR2 YSYEKL. The germline V and J ends were trimmed by 5 bases and 0 bases, with 17 bases remaining between them. The CDR3 DNA sequence: TGCGCCAGCAGCTGGGAGGGGGAGGGGTATAGCAATCAGCCCCAGCATTTT. Its translation: CASSWEGEGYSNQPQHF.

In this sample, this clonotype turned up many times. This chain links TRBV11-2 with TRBJ1-2; TRBD1 matches at 7 bases. This CDR3 is built from 13 residues. Germline assignment: CDR1 SGHAT and CDR2 FQNNGV. With V trimmed by 4 bases and J by 4 bases, 3 bases remained unmatched. CDR3 residues: CASSSEGAYGYTF. CDR3 DNA: TGTGCCAGCAGCTCGGAGGGGGCCTATGGCTACACCTTC.

This clonotype was found a few times. A clone one base away is much larger, so this may be a read error. This sequence joins TRBV27 and TRBJ2-1; D not resolved. From germline, CDR1 is MNHEY and CDR2 SMNVEV (reference sequence). The CDR3 consists of 14 residues. The CDR3 here is CASTTLESYNEQLF. The CDR3 coding sequence is TGTGCCAGCACTACCCTAGAGTCGTACAATGAGCAGCTCTTC.

This clonotype was recorded at least ten times. The chain employs TRBV2 and TRBJ2-5; D is perhaps TRBD2 (6 bases). The V gene lost 10 bases and the J gene lost 3 bases, with 9 bases spanning the gap. There are 11 residues in the CDR3. Germline V gene lookup returns CDR1 SNHLY and CDR2 FYNNEI. CDR3 sequence (DNA): TGTGCCACCGGGACTGAAGAGACCCAGTACTTC. Protein product: CATGTEETQYF.

The sample holds many counts of this clonotype. This chain connects TRBV28 to TRBJ2-1; 10 bases line up with TRBD2. CDR1 MDHEN and CDR2 SYDVKM come from the germline V gene. This CDR3 spans 14 amino acids. Losses at the gene ends were 5 bases for V and 7 bases for J; bases not matched to a gene: 5. DNA of the CDR3: TGTGCCAGCAGTGGACTAGCGGCAAAGAATGAGCAGTTCTTC. Its translation is CASSGLAAKNEQFF.

This rearrangement joins TRBV4-3 to TRBJ2-5; D might be TRBD2 (6 bases). The CDR3 extends over 14 amino acids. Germline CDR1 reads LGHNA; CDR2 reads YSLEER. Trimming stripped 11 bases from V and 5 bases from J, with 21 bases between. The CDR3 is CASVSGEVGETQYF. In DNA, the CDR3 is TGCGCCTCTGTATCGGGGGAGGTCGGGGAGACCCAGTACTTC.